This entry lists 22 T cell receptor beta chains sequenced from one sample in a study of T cell responses to AZD1222 COVID-19 vaccine. Method: immunoSEQ multiplex PCR; TCRdb's copy keeps in-frame clones and lacks some. The sample lists some 120,000 clones, about 86% seen once, with 9.5% to 15% in the top ten. Sequencing was performed on peripheral blood, taken on day 0 of AZD1222 vaccination. Receptors were obtained from an adult in good health.

This clone was observed once. Other DNA sequences of this sample code for an identical CDR3. The chain employs TRBV7-9 and TRBJ1-2, with 8 bases lining up with TRBD1. The CDR3 extends over 14 amino acids. V was clipped by 3 bases and J by 4 bases; unmatched bases: 4. Germline CDR1 reads SEHNR; CDR2 reads FQNEAQ (reference sequence). CDR3: CASSFGQGGYGYTF. In DNA form, the CDR3 reads TGTGCCAGCAGCTTCGGACAGGGTGGCTATGGCTACACCTTC.

CDR3: CASSSITTLAGGPSPYEQYF. The CDR3 DNA reads TGTGCCAGCAGCTCCATTACGACTCTAGCGGGAGGGCCGAGTCCCTACGAGCAGTACTTC. This sequence joins TRBV7-8 and TRBJ2-7; TRBD2 matches 12 bases. The germline V gene encodes CDR1 SGHVS and CDR2 FQNEAQ. The CDR3 has 20 residues. J was trimmed by 2 bases and V by 4 bases; bases with no gene match: 18.

As regards this clone: Additional DNA sequences in this sample encode the identical CDR3. This chain joins TRBV7-3 and TRBJ2-1; D uncertain. This CDR3 comprises 14 residues. The germline V and J ends were trimmed by 5 bases and 3 bases, with 11 bases remaining between them. Germline V gene lookup returns CDR1 SGHTA and CDR2 FQGTGA. CDR3 sequence (DNA): TGTGCCAGCAGCCCCGGCAGGAACTACAATGAGCAGTTCTTC. Its protein product is CASSPGRNYNEQFF.

The V gene is TRBV27, the J gene TRBJ1-5, with a weak D call TRBD1 (5 bases). Germline V gene sequence: CDR1 MNHEY, CDR2 SMNVEV (reference sequence). The V gene lost 5 bases and the J gene lost 2 bases, with 19 bases spanning the gap. CDR3 length: 17 residues. In nucleotides, the CDR3 is TGTGCCAGCAGTAAAATAGGGACCCCCGTGGGCAATCAGCCCCAGCATTTT. Translated, it gives CASSKIGTPVGNQPQHF.

The chain couples TRBV19 to TRBJ2-1; 11 nucleotides line up with TRBD2. The CDR3 totals 15 residues. From germline, CDR1 is LNHDA and CDR2 SQIVND (reference sequence). V shed 7 bases, J shed 2 bases, and the junction held 4 bases outside the gene matches. The CDR3 nucleotides read TGTGCCAGTACCGCTAGCGGGGGGACCTACAATGAGCAGTTCTTC. Amino acids: CASTASGGTYNEQFF.

The genes are TRBV18 and TRBJ1-1; TRBD1 is a possible D gene (6 bases). The CDR3 spans 14 residues. The V end was cut by 6 bases, the J end by 3 bases, with 14 bases between. Germline V gene data show CDR1 as KGHSH and CDR2 as LQKENI. The CDR3 spells CASSPRGGDTEAFF. The CDR3 DNA reads TGTGCCAGCTCGCCCAGGGGAGGGGACACTGAAGCTTTCTTT.

CDR3 region: CASRPSIRGRYGYTF. CDR3 bases: TGTGCCAGCAGACCATCGATCAGGGGGCGGTATGGCTACACCTTC. The rearrangement links TRBV6-5 to TRBJ1-2; 8 bases line up with TRBD1. Germline V gives CDR1 MNHEY, CDR2 SVGAGI. With V trimmed by 6 bases and J by 5 bases, 11 bases remained unmatched. This CDR3 region has 15 residues.

V is TRBV18 and J is TRBJ1-6; D call uncertain. CDR3 length: 16 amino acids. Germline-derived CDR1 and CDR2 are KGHSH and LQKENI. Trimming cost V 3 bases and J 0 bases, with 9 bases left between them. CDR3 region: CASSPRTPSYNSPLHF. The CDR3 nucleotides are TGTGCCAGCTCACCCCGAACCCCCTCCTATAATTCACCCCTCCACTTT.

This clone has only one observation. The chain uses TRBV19 and TRBJ1-3; D remains ambiguous. Trimming cost V 5 bases and J 0 bases, with 8 bases left between them. Germline V gene lookup returns CDR1 LNHDA and CDR2 SQIVND (reference sequence). This CDR3 contains 14 residues. The CDR3 nucleotides are TGTGCCAGTAGTCCTCGCCTCTCTGGAAACACCATATATTTT. This gives the protein CASSPRLSGNTIYF.

The V call is TRBV15, the J call TRBJ2-2; TRBD2 aligns across 14 bases. The junction had 3 bases not matched to a gene; V was cut back by 3 bases and J by 6 bases. Germline CDR1 and CDR2: LNHNV and YYDKDF (reference sequence). This CDR3 has 16 amino acids. The CDR3 protein is CATSRGLAGVSGELFF. CDR3 nucleotide sequence: TGTGCCACCAGCAGGGGACTAGCGGGGGTGTCCGGGGAGCTGTTTTTT.

This clone occurred a few times. This chain connects TRBV28 to TRBJ1-6, with D possibly being TRBD1 (5 bases). The germline V gene has CDR1 MDHEN and CDR2 SYDVKM. This CDR3 has 12 residues. Between the trimmed V and J ends, which lost 8 bases and 5 bases, there was a span of 7 bases. For the CDR3, the DNA is TGTGCCAGCGCGGGACATAATTCACCCCTCCACTTT. Amino acids: CASAGHNSPLHF.

The chain carries TRBV9 and TRBJ2-5; D is perhaps TRBD1 (6 bases). The germline CDR1 and CDR2 sequences are SGDLS and YYNGEE. The V and J ends lost 3 bases and 1 base respectively, with 7 bases between them. The length of the CDR3 is 13 residues. Here the CDR3 DNA reads TGTGCCAGCAGCGGGACAGTCCAAGAGACCCAGTACTTC. Amino acid sequence: CASSGTVQETQYF.

The chain is built from TRBV5-1 and TRBJ2-1; no reliable D call. Germline assignment: CDR1 SGHRS and CDR2 YFSETQ. This CDR3 is 13 amino acids long. The V end was cut by 5 bases, the J end by 8 bases, with 14 bases between. CDR3: CASRPGLRYEQFF. CDR3 nucleotides: TGCGCCAGCAGACCCGGGTTAAGGTATGAGCAGTTCTTC.

The V call is TRBV12-3 or TRBV12-4, the J call TRBJ1-2; D is undetermined. There are 11 residues in the CDR3. Trimming pared 6 bases from V and 4 bases from J, leaving 6 bases between. The CDR3 is CASSEGYGYTF. CDR3 in DNA: TGTGCCAGCAGCGAGGGCTATGGCTACACCTTC.

This clone was detected a few times. The CDR3 here is CASSKGRGANEKLFF. The CDR3 nucleotides are TGTGCCAGCAGCAAAGGTAGGGGTGCTAATGAAAAACTGTTTTTT. The chain carries TRBV21-1 and TRBJ1-4; the DNA was not compared with TRBD1, the D call given in the table. TRBV21-1 corresponds to a pseudogene. This CDR3 has 15 amino acids.

The chain employs TRBV5-4 and TRBJ2-1, with TRBD2 matching over 11 bases. The CDR3 totals 15 residues. J was trimmed by 6 bases and V by 4 bases; bases with no gene match: 6. The germline V gene encodes CDR1 SGHNT and CDR2 YYREEE (reference sequence). Written as DNA, the CDR3 is TGTGCCAGCAGCCCCTACGGACTAGCGGGCAATGAGCAGTTCTTC. Its translation is CASSPYGLAGNEQFF.

The chain joins TRBV6-5 to TRBJ2-7, with D possibly being TRBD1 or TRBD2 (6 bases each). Trimming left V 2 bases short and J 5 bases short, with 13 bases between. The CDR3 has 14 residues. Germline V lookup: CDR1 MNHEY, CDR2 SVGAGI. The DNA of the CDR3 is TGTGCCAGCAGTTACCTACAGGGAGGCCACGAGCAGTACTTC. Translation gives CASSYLQGGHEQYF.

This chain uses TRBV7-6 with TRBJ2-5; 11 positions agree with TRBD1. The J segment lost 4 bases and the V segment lost 5 bases, leaving 6 bases of the junction unmatched. The CDR3 is 15 residues long. Germline V gene lookup returns CDR1 SGHVS and CDR2 FNYEAQ. The chain's CDR3 is CASSQPGQGGETQYF. CDR3 nucleotide sequence: TGTGCCAGCAGCCAGCCGGGACAGGGGGGAGAGACCCAGTACTTC.

This chain connects TRBV5-1 to TRBJ2-5, with D perhaps matching TRBD1 or TRBD2 (5 bases each). Trimming removed 2 bases at V and 1 base at J, with 18 bases between. Germline values: CDR1 SGHRS, CDR2 YFSETQ. This CDR3 has 17 amino acids. The CDR3 region has the DNA TGCGCCAGCAGCTTAGGTATGATTACGGGGCTCCAAGAGACCCAGTACTTC. Translating gives CASSLGMITGLQETQYF.

The chain employs TRBV3-1 (or the pseudogene TRBV3-2) and TRBJ2-7; D is possibly TRBD2 (6 bases). Germline assignment: CDR1 LGHDT and CDR2 YNNKEL (reference sequence). The CDR3 has 14 amino acids. Trimming pared 1 base from V and 2 bases from J, leaving 9 bases between. CDR3 DNA: TGTGCCAGCAGCCAAGGGGGAGGACCCTACGAGCAGTACTTC. Amino acid sequence: CASSQGGGPYEQYF.

V is TRBV6-5 and J is TRBJ2-4; D unclear. With 6 bases removed from V and 7 bases from J, the gap between germline ends came to 16 bases. CDR1 is MNHEY, CDR2 SVGAGI, per germline. The CDR3 sequence is 14 residues long. The CDR3, as DNA: TGTGCCAGCAGCCCGCGCGAAGCGCTGAACATTCAGTACTTC. Residues: CASSPREALNIQYF.

The rearrangement uses TRBV9 and TRBJ2-3; D is possibly TRBD2 (6 bases). The CDR3 loop spans 15 amino acids. Trimming shortened V by 0 bases and J by 1 base, and 9 bases separated the two germline ends. Looked up from germline, CDR1 is SGDLS and CDR2 is YYNGEE. The chain's CDR3 is CASSVGPSGTDTQYF. DNA for the CDR3: TGTGCCAGCAGCGTAGGTCCTAGCGGCACAGATACGCAGTATTTT.